The 30 T cell receptor beta chains listed next were all sequenced from one sample in a study of CXCR3-negative and CXCR3-positive naive CD8 T cells. Findings and limits, study-wide: Naive cells positive for CXCR3 carried more hydrophobic TRB CDR3s than CXCR3-negative ones.

Researchers prepared the TRB cDNA libraries using 5' RACE with UMI labels. TCRdb re-called the 5' RACE reads; one entry per CDR3 protein, DNA not given. Its table lists roughly 93,000 distinct CDR3 sequences. These receptors lack a known antigen. Sequencing was performed on naive CXCR3+ CD8+ T cells from blood. The subset here: CD45RO-CCR7+CD27+CD95- naive CD8+ T cells expressing CXCR3 (TNR3+). The origin of the receptors is a human donor in good health. Some clones in this sample may be carry-over from other donors' samples.

This chain uses TRBV4-1 with TRBJ2-7; the TRBD2 assignment by TCRdb is unverifiable without DNA. The CDR3 extends over 17 amino acids. The V gene's germline CDR1 is MGHRA and CDR2 YSYEKL. Here the CDR3 reads CASSQGGSAGATREQYF.

J is TRBJ2-2 and V is TRBV7-8; TCRdb returns TRBD1, unconfirmable since there is no DNA. The CDR3 has 19 residues. The germline V gene encodes CDR1 SGHVS and CDR2 FQNEAQ. The CDR3 sequence: CASSLPVGGLAQNTGELFF. The entire variable domain, with the rest obtained from reference TRBV7-8 and TRBJ2-2, is as follows: GAGVSQSPRYKVAKRGQDVALRCDPISGHVSLFWYQQALGQGPEFLTYFQNEAQLDKSGLPSDRFFAERPEGSVSTLKIQRTQQEDSAVYLCASSLPVGGLAQNTGELFFGEGSRLTVL.

The V gene is TRBV20-1, the J gene TRBJ2-7. The CDR3 has 11 amino acids. CDR1 DFQATT and CDR2 SNEGSKA come from the germline V gene (reference sequence). The CDR3 protein is CSARETYEQYF.

The CDR3 spells CASSPPGQGAWRDYEQYF. The chain carries TRBV28 and TRBJ2-7; TCRdb names TRBD1, which stays unverified in the absence of DNA. The germline V gene encodes CDR1 MDHEN and CDR2 SYDVKM. The length of the CDR3 is 18 residues.

The rearrangement joins TRBV4-2 to TRBJ2-3; TCRdb calls TRBD2, which cannot be checked without DNA. CDR3 length: 20 residues. Germline assignment: CDR1 LGHNA and CDR2 YNFKEQ. CDR3 sequence reads: CASRHAPPAPERGSPDTQYF.

This CDR3 is CASSLVTGDHYEQYF. V gene TRBV7-9 combines with J gene TRBJ2-7; with no DNA, the TCRdb D assignment of TRBD1 cannot be verified. CDR1 is SEHNR, CDR2 FQNEAQ, per germline (reference sequence). The CDR3 runs 15 residues.

The chain uses TRBV7-3 and TRBJ2-2; TCRdb designates TRBD1, a call that cannot be tested without DNA. The CDR3 extends over 14 amino acids. Germline CDR1 and CDR2: SGHTA and FQGTGA. CDR3 region: CASSLSQGPGELFF.

The chain links TRBV6-5 to TRBJ1-1; lacking DNA, the TRBD1 call made by TCRdb goes unchecked. This CDR3 region has 13 residues. Germline-derived CDR1 and CDR2 are MNHEY and SVGAGI. CDR3 region: CASRTGQITEAFF.

The chain couples TRBV5-1 to TRBJ2-1; TCRdb indicates TRBD1, and absent DNA this call remains unverified. CDR1 and CDR2 from the germline V gene are SGHRS and YFSETQ. The CDR3 spans 15 residues. The CDR3 region is CASSLEGEPYNEQFF.

This chain joins TRBV29-1 and TRBJ1-4; the D call from TCRdb, TRBD1, cannot be confirmed without DNA. This CDR3 region has 19 residues. Germline CDR1 is SQVTM and CDR2 is ANQGSEA. Here the CDR3 reads CSVSGTGALFGEANEKLFF.

V is TRBV19 and J is TRBJ2-7; TCRdb selects TRBD1, and the lack of DNA leaves this call unchecked. This CDR3 is 15 amino acids long. Germline CDR1 reads LNHDA; CDR2 reads SQIVND (reference sequence). The CDR3 reads CASSMGDRGLYEQYF.

The V and J genes are TRBV29-1 and TRBJ1-2; TCRdb selects TRBD1, and the lack of DNA leaves this call unchecked. There are 15 residues in the CDR3. CDR1 is SQVTM, CDR2 ANQGSEA, per germline. The CDR3: CSVNRDRGQGYGYTF. Drawing the rest from reference TRBV29-1 and TRBJ1-2, the complete variable domain is SAVISQKPSRDICQRGTSLTIQCQVDSQVTMMFWYRQQPGQSLTLIATANQGSEATYESGFVIDKFPISRPNLTFSTLTVSNMSPEDSSIYLCSVNRDRGQGYGYTFGSGTRLTVV.

This chain connects TRBV7-8 to TRBJ2-1; TCRdb's D call, TRBD1, is unchecked because there is no DNA. The germline gives CDR1 SGHVS, CDR2 FQNEAQ. This CDR3 comprises 16 residues. CDR3 protein: CASSKVRAGAGDEQFF.

This CDR3 is CSVPGGFGNTIYF. The chain has TRBV29-1 and TRBJ1-3. The germline V gene has CDR1 SQVTM and CDR2 ANQGSEA. The length of the CDR3 is 13 residues.

J is TRBJ2-1 and V is TRBV28. Germline values: CDR1 MDHEN, CDR2 SYDVKM. The CDR3 sequence is 12 residues long. CDR3: CATLWAYNEQFF.

This rearrangement joins TRBV6-5 to TRBJ1-2; without DNA, the TCRdb call of TRBD1 cannot be checked. Germline CDR1 MNHEY, CDR2 SVGAGI. The CDR3 is 14 residues long. The CDR3 is CASRGDRGAYGYTF.

This rearrangement joins TRBV7-2 to TRBJ1-2; TCRdb selects TRBD1, and the lack of DNA leaves this call unchecked. CDR3 length equals 19 residues. The V gene's germline CDR1 is SGHTA and CDR2 FQGNSA. CDR3 protein: CASSLARDGQGFTNYGYTF.

The rearrangement uses TRBV5-1 and TRBJ1-4; TCRdb's D call of TRBD1 is untestable without DNA. The germline V gene encodes CDR1 SGHRS and CDR2 YFSETQ. This CDR3 region has 14 residues. Here the CDR3 reads CASSPTGGNEKLFF.

The chain has TRBV7-9 and TRBJ2-5; TCRdb selects TRBD1, and the lack of DNA leaves this call unchecked. The CDR3 has 14 amino acids. Germline V CDR1 and CDR2: SEHNR, FQNEAQ (reference sequence). This CDR3 is CASSPGTEQETQYF. Using reference TRBV7-9 and TRBJ2-5 for the parts outside the CDR3, the full variable domain is DTGVSQNPRHKITKRGQNVTFRCDPISEHNRLYWYRQTLGQGPEFLTYFQNEAQLEKSRLLSDRFSAERPKGSFSTLEIQRTEQGDSAMYLCASSPGTEQETQYFGPGTRLLVL.

The J gene is TRBJ2-3, the V gene TRBV9; TCRdb's D call of TRBD1 is untestable without DNA. The CDR3 runs to 18 residues. Germline V gene sequence: CDR1 SGDLS, CDR2 YYNGEE. This CDR3 is CASSATRDSPTLRDTQYF.

The V gene is TRBV20-1, the J gene TRBJ2-4; the TCRdb call, TRBD2, lacks DNA for checking. CDR1 is DFQATT and CDR2 is SNEGSKA in the germline V gene (reference sequence). This CDR3 has 16 residues. The CDR3 sequence: CSAPSGGASGLDIQYF.

The V and J genes are TRBV4-3 and TRBJ2-1; the TCRdb D gene call, TRBD1, has no DNA to confirm it. This CDR3 has 13 amino acids. CDR1 is LGHNA, CDR2 YSLEER, per germline. The CDR3 here is CASSQVAGNEQFF.

The chain recombines TRBV20-1 with TRBJ2-1. Per the germline V gene, CDR1 is DFQATT and CDR2 is SNEGSKA (reference sequence). The CDR3 length is 14 residues. CDR3 sequence: CSARDLSSYNEQFF.

The chain couples TRBV27 to TRBJ2-7. Germline CDR1 is MNHEY and CDR2 is SMNVEV (reference sequence). The CDR3 covers 14 residues. CDR3 amino acids: CASSFSQEPYEQYF.

This chain connects TRBV29-1 to TRBJ2-1; TCRdb proposes TRBD2, but this gene call is untestable without DNA. From germline, CDR1 is SQVTM and CDR2 ANQGSEA. The CDR3 is 14 residues long. The chain's CDR3 is CSGVGGESGHEQFF.

V usage is TRBV5-4 and J usage is TRBJ2-7; TCRdb returns TRBD2, unconfirmable since there is no DNA. This CDR3 comprises 14 residues. Germline V lookup: CDR1 SGHNT, CDR2 YYREEE (reference sequence). CDR3 region: CASSRGGPRYEQYF. Supplemented by reference TRBV5-4 and TRBJ2-7, the full variable domain reads ETGVTQSPTHLIKTRGQQVTLRCSSQSGHNTVSWYQQALGQGPQFIFQYYREEENGRGNFPPRFSGLQFPNYSSELNVNALELDDSALYLCASSRGGPRYEQYFGPGTRLTVT.

V usage is TRBV6-4 and J usage is TRBJ1-2; TCRdb outputs TRBD1, but without DNA this stays unchecked. CDR1 and CDR2 (germline): MRHNA, SNTAGT. This CDR3 comprises 13 residues. CDR3 sequence reads: CASSSTETGGYTF.

The rearrangement joins TRBV28 to TRBJ2-7; TCRdb's D call, TRBD1, is unchecked because there is no DNA. The CDR3 runs to 15 residues. Per the germline V gene, CDR1 is MDHEN and CDR2 is SYDVKM. The CDR3 sequence is CASIDRVLPSYEQYF.

This chain connects TRBV28 to TRBJ1-5; the D call from TCRdb, TRBD1, cannot be confirmed without DNA. The CDR3 sequence is 16 residues long. Germline CDR1 is MDHEN and CDR2 is SYDVKM. The CDR3 region is CASTYRQGWNNQPQHF.

This chain joins TRBV4-3 and TRBJ1-4; the D call from TCRdb, TRBD1, cannot be confirmed without DNA. CDR1 and CDR2 from the germline V gene are LGHNA and YSLEER. The CDR3 extends over 14 amino acids. CDR3: CASSQDIMGGKLFF.